The rows below give T cell receptor beta chains drawn from one sample of a study of T cell clones after liver transplantation. Method: immunoSEQ multiplex PCR; TCRdb's copy keeps in-frame clones and lacks some. The sample holds about 120,000 clones, 90% seen once. Sequenced here: CD4+ T cells from blood, sampled 12 months after liver transplant. These receptors all come from a human patient who received a liver transplant. A share of the T cells may be of graft donor origin. The CDR3 runs from the conserved cysteine through the conserved F or W. The D gene is left open where the match is weak. A row's size may be missing; if present it is once, few, many or a size class.

j_gene	v_gene	d_gene	abundance	CDR3aa	CDR3nt
TRBJ2-2	TRBV27	-	-	CASSFTPPRRTGELFF	TGTGCCAGCAGTTTCACTCCCCCCCGAAGGACCGGGGAGCTGTTTTTT
TRBJ2-2	TRBV11-2	TRBD2	-	CASSFARPGLGSGELFF	TGTGCCAGCAGCTTCGCGCGTCCGGGACTAGGCTCCGGGGAGCTGTTTTTT
TRBJ2-2	TRBV7-3	TRBD2	-	CASSLAGVNTGELFF	TGTGCCAGCAGCTTGGCGGGAGTCAACACCGGGGAGCTGTTTTTT
TRBJ2-1	TRBV7-2	-	-	CASRLDRSSYNEQFF	TGTGCCAGCAGGTTAGACAGGAGTTCCTACAATGAGCAGTTCTTC
TRBJ2-3	TRBV14	-	-	CASRLTGPQYF	TGTGCCAGCAGACTTACGGGGCCGCAGTATTTT
TRBJ1-4	TRBV11-3	-	-	CASSLGGLNEKLFF	TGTGCCAGCAGCTTAGGCGGATTGAATGAAAAACTGTTTTTT
TRBJ1-1	TRBV15	TRBD1	-	CATSRDGTGGTEAFF	TGTGCCACCAGCAGAGATGGTACAGGGGGCACTGAAGCTTTCTTT
TRBJ2-2	TRBV27	-	-	CASSLNSDTGELFF	TGTGCCAGCAGTTTAAACTCTGACACCGGGGAGCTGTTTTTT
TRBJ2-5	TRBV5-4	TRBD2	-	CASSRETSGSSPQETQYF	TGTGCCAGCAGCCGAGAGACTAGCGGGAGTTCTCCCCAAGAGACCCAGTACTTC
TRBJ2-2	TRBV7-8	-	-	CASSLVVAGAANTGELFF	TGTGCCAGCAGCTTAGTAGTAGCAGGGGCCGCGAACACCGGGGAGCTGTTTTTT
TRBJ2-6	TRBV4-3	TRBD1	-	CASSHATGVGANVLTF	TGCGCCAGCAGCCACGCCACAGGGGTCGGGGCCAACGTCCTGACTTTC
TRBJ1-5	TRBV6-1	TRBD1	-	CASSEGKQGAQPQHF	TGTGCCAGCAGTGAAGGCAAACAGGGGGCTCAGCCCCAGCATTTT
TRBJ2-7	TRBV27	-	-	CASSFADSYEQYF	TGTGCCAGCAGTTTTGCGGACTCCTACGAGCAGTACTTC
TRBJ2-7	TRBV6-5	-	once	CASSRGGGYEQYF	TGTGCCAGCAGTAGAGGGGGAGGCTACGAGCAGTACTTC
TRBJ2-7	TRBV30	TRBD2	-	CAWSSGLAGEQYF	TGTGCCTGGAGTTCGGGACTAGCGGGCGAGCAGTACTTC
TRBJ2-1	TRBV7-9	-	-	CASSFRGSGNEQFF	TGTGCCAGCAGCTTCCGGGGCTCAGGTAATGAGCAGTTCTTC
TRBJ2-5	TRBV9	-	-	CASSVGGRQETQYF	TGTGCCAGCAGCGTAGGAGGCAGACAAGAGACCCAGTACTTC
TRBJ2-1	TRBV5-1	-	-	CASSPHSSGPEFF	TGCGCCAGCAGCCCGCACTCCTCGGGACCGGAGTTCTTC
TRBJ2-7	TRBV2	TRBD1	-	CASILDRGLDEQYF	TGTGCCAGCATCCTTGACAGGGGGCTCGACGAGCAGTACTTC
TRBJ1-4	TRBV30	-	-	CAWSGPVGIAGEKLFF	TGTGCCTGGAGTGGACCCGTGGGGATAGCTGGCGAAAAACTGTTTTTT
TRBJ2-7	TRBV5-1	-	-	CASNVGSGLIYEQYF	TGCGCCAGCAACGTAGGATCGGGTCTAATTTACGAGCAGTACTTC
TRBJ2-3	TRBV11-3	TRBD2	-	CASSMVSSGRSTDTQYF	TGTGCCAGCAGCATGGTATCTAGCGGGAGGAGCACAGATACGCAGTATTTT
TRBJ1-1	TRBV19	-	-	CASNNQGYGEAFF	TGTGCCAGTAACAACCAGGGGTACGGTGAAGCTTTCTTT
TRBJ2-7	TRBV5-1	TRBD2	-	CASSTTSGPSYEQYF	TGCGCCAGCAGCACCACTAGCGGGCCTTCCTACGAGCAGTACTTC
TRBJ2-1	TRBV25-1	-	-	CASARGQGRNEQFF	TGTGCCAGTGCCAGAGGGCAGGGTAGAAATGAGCAGTTCTTC
TRBJ1-2	TRBV7-8	-	few	CASSLVRRQTTNYGYTF	TGTGCCAGCAGCTTAGTTCGAAGACAGACAACGAACTATGGCTACACCTTC
TRBJ2-5	TRBV2	TRBD1	many	CASSVTGVPYF	TGTGCCAGCAGTGTGACAGGGGTTCCTTACTTC
TRBJ1-5	TRBV11-2	TRBD1	-	CASSQGQGPNQPQHF	TGTGCCAGCAGCCAGGGACAGGGGCCCAATCAGCCCCAGCATTTT
TRBJ1-1	TRBV6-5	-	-	CASSHGRNEAFF	TGTGCCAGCAGCCACGGCAGAAATGAAGCTTTCTTT
TRBJ1-5	TRBV2	TRBD1	many	CASSGGRGPDQPQHF	TGTGCCAGCAGTGGGGGCAGGGGGCCTGATCAGCCCCAGCATTTT
TRBJ2-1	TRBV13	TRBD2	-	CASSETGTRKEQFF	TGTGCCAGCAGCGAGACCGGGACTAGGAAAGAGCAGTTCTTC
TRBJ1-2	TRBV5-1	-	-	CASSYGEKYGYTF	TGCGCCAGCAGCTACGGAGAGAAATATGGCTACACCTTC
TRBJ2-6	TRBV18	-	once	CASSPGPPKANVLTF	TGTGCCAGCTCACCCGGGCCACCCAAGGCAAACGTCCTGACTTTC